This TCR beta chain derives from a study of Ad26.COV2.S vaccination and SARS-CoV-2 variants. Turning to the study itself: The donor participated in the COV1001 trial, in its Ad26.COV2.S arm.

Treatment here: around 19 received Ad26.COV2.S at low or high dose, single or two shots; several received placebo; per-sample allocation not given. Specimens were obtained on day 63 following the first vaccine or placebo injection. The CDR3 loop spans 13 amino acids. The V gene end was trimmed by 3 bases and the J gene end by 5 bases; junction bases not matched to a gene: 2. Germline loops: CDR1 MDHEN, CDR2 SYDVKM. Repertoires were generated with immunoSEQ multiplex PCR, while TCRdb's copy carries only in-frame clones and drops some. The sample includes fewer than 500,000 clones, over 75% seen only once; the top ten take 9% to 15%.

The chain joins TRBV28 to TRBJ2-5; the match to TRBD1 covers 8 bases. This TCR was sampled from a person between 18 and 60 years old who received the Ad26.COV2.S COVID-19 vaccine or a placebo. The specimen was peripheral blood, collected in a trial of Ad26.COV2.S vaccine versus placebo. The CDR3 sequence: CASSFRGHETQYF. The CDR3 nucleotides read TGTGCCAGCAGTTTCAGGGGGCATGAGACCCAGTACTTC.